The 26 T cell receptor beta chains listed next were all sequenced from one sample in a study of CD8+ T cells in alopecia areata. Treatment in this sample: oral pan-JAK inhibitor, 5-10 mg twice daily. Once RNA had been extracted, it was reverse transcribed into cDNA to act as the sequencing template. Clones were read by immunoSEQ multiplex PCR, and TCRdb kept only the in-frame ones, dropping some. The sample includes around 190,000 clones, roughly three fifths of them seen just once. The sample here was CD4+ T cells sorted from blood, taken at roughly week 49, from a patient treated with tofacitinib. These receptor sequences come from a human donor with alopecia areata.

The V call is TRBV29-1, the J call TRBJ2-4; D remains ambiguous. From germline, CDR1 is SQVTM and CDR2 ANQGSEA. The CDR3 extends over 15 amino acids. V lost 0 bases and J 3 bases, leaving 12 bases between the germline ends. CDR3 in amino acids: CSVEDRRWLKNIQYF. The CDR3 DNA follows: TGCAGCGTTGAAGATAGACGGTGGCTCAAAAACATTCAGTACTTC.

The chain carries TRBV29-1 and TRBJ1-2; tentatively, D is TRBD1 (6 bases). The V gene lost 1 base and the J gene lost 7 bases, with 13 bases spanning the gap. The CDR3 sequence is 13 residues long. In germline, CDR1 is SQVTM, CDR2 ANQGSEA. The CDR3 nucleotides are TGCAGCGTTGAAGCGGGGGGCCTGACTGGCTACACCTTC. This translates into CSVEAGGLTGYTF. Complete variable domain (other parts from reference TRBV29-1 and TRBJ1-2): SAVISQKPSRDICQRGTSLTIQCQVDSQVTMMFWYRQQPGQSLTLIATANQGSEATYESGFVIDKFPISRPNLTFSTLTVSNMSPEDSSIYLCSVEAGGLTGYTFGSGTRLTVV.

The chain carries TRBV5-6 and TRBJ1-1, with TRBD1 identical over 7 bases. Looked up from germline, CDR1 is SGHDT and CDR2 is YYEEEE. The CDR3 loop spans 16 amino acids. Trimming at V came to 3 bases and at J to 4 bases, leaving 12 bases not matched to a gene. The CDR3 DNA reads TGTGCCAGCAGCTCCAGACAGGGAATAGGGGGCACTGAAGCTTTCTTT. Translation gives CASSSRQGIGGTEAFF.

Here the CDR3 DNA reads TGCGCCAGCAGCCAAGACTTTCGACAGGGGCGATTTCCTTCCTACGAGCAGTACTTC. Translation gives CASSQDFRQGRFPSYEQYF. This chain joins TRBV4-1 and TRBJ2-7, with 8 bases identical to TRBD1. V dropped 0 bases and J dropped 1; count of bases not matched to a gene: 14. The CDR3 covers 19 residues. CDR1 and CDR2 from the germline V gene are MGHRA and YSYEKL.

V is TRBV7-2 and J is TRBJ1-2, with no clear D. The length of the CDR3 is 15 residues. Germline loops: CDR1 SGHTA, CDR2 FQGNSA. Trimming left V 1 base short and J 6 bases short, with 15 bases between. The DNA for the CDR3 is TGTGCCAGCAGCTTAGGGACCGCCCCTCGAGATGGCTACACCTTC. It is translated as CASSLGTAPRDGYTF.

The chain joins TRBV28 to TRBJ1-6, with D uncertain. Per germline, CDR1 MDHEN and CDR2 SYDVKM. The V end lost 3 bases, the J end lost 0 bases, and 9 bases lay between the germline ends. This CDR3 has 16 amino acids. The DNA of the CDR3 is TGTGCCAGCAGTTTTCAAGGGAGCTCCTATAATTCACCCCTCCACTTT. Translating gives CASSFQGSSYNSPLHF.

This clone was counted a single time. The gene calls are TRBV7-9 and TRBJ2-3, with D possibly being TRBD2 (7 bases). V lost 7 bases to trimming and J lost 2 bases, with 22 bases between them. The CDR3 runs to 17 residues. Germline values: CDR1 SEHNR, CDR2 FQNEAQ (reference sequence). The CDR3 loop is CASTKRGGLSTTDTQYF. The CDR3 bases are TGTGCCAGCACCAAGAGGGGGGGACTTTCTACCACAGATACGCAGTATTTT.

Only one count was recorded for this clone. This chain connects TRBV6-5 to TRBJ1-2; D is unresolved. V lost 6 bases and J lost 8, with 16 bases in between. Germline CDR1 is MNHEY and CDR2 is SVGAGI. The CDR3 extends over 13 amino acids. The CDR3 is CASSRSRGRGYTF. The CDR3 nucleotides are TGTGCCAGCAGCCGTAGTCGGGGTCGAGGCTACACCTTC.

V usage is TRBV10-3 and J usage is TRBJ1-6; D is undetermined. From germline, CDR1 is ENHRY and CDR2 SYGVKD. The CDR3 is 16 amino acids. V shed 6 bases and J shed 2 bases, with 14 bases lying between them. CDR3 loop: CAISDDLSTYNSPLHF. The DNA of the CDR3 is TGTGCCATCAGCGACGACCTGAGTACCTATAATTCACCCCTCCACTTT.

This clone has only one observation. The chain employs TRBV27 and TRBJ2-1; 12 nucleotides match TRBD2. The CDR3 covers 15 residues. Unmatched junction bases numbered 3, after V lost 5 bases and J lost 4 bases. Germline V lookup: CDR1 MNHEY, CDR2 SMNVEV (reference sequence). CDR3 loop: CASSLAGGLYNEQFF. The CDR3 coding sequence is TGTGCCAGCAGTCTAGCGGGGGGGTTATACAATGAGCAGTTCTTC.

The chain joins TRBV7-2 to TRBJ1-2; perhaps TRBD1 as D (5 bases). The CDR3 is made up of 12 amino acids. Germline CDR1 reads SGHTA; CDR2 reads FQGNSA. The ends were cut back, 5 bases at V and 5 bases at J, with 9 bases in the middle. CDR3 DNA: TGTGCCAGCAGCACCCGACAGTATGGCTACACCTTC. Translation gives CASSTRQYGYTF.

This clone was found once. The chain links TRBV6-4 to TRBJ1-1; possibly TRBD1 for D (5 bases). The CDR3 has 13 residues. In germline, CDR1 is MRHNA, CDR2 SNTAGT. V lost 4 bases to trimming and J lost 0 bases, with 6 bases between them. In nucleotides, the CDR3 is TGTGCCAGCAGTGTGGACATGAACACTGAAGCTTTCTTT. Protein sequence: CASSVDMNTEAFF.

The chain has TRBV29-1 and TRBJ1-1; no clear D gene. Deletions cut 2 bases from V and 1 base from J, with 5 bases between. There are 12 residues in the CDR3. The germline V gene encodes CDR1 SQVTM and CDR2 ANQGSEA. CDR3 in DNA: TGCAGCGTTGAACCGCAGAACACTGAAGCTTTCTTT. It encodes CSVEPQNTEAFF.

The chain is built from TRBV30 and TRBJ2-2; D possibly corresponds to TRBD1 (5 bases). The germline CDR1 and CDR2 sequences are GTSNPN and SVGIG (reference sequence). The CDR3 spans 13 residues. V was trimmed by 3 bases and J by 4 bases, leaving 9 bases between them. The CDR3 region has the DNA TGTGCCTGGAGGACAGAACTCACCGGGGAGCTGTTTTTT. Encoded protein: CAWRTELTGELFF.

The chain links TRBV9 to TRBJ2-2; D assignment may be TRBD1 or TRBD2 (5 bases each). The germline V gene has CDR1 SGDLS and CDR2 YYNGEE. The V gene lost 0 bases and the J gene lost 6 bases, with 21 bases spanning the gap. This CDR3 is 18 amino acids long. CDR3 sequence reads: CASSVDIRFEGRSGELFF. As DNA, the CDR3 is TGTGCCAGCAGCGTAGATATACGGTTTGAGGGGAGATCCGGGGAGCTGTTTTTT.

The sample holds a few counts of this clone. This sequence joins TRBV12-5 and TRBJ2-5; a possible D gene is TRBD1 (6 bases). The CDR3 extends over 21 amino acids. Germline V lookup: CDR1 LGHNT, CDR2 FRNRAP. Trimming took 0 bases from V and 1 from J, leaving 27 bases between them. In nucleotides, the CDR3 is TGTGCTAGTGGTTTGGTACCGGTTCGGGTTGCGCAGGGGCCGTCCCAAGAGACCCAGTACTTC. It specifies CASGLVPVRVAQGPSQETQYF.

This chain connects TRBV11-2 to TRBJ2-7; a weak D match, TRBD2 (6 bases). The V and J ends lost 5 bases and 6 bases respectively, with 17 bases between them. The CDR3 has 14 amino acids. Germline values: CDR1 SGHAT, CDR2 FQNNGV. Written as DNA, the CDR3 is TGTGCCAGCAGCCCACCCCCGGGGGTTGGCGAGCAGTACTTC. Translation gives CASSPPPGVGEQYF.

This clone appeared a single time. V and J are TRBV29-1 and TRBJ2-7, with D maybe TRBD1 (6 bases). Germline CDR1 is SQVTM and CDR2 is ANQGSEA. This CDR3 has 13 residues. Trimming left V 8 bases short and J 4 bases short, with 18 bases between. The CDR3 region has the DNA TGCAGCACCACAGGGCAGAGTTATTACGAGCAGTACTTC. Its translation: CSTTGQSYYEQYF.

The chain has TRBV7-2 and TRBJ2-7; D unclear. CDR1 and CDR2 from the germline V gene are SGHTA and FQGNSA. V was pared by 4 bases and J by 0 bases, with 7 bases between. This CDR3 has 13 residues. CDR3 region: CASSSYISYEQYF. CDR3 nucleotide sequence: TGTGCCAGCAGCTCATATATCTCCTACGAGCAGTACTTC.

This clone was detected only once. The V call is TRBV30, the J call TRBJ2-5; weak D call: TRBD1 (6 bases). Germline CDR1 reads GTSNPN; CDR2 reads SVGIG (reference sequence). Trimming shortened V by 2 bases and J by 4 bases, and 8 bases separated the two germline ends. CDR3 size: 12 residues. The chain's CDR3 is CAWSLGAETQYF. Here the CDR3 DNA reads TGTGCCTGGAGTCTGGGGGCAGAGACCCAGTACTTC.

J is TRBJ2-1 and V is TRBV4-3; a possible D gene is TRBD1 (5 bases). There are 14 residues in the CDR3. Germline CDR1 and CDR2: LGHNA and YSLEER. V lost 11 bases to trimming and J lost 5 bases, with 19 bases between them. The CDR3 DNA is TGCGCCTCATCAAGGGGATTTTACGACAATGAGCAGTTCTTC. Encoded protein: CASSRGFYDNEQFF.

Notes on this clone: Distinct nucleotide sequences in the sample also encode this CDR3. The CDR3 bases are TGTGCCTGGAGTGTCGGGGGCAATCAGCCCCAGCATTTT. Amino acids: CAWSVGGNQPQHF. This chain uses TRBV30 with TRBJ1-5; D remains unclear. Germline assignment: CDR1 GTSNPN and CDR2 SVGIG (reference sequence). The V end lost 0 bases, the J end lost 2 bases, and 5 bases lay between the germline ends. This CDR3 is 13 amino acids long.

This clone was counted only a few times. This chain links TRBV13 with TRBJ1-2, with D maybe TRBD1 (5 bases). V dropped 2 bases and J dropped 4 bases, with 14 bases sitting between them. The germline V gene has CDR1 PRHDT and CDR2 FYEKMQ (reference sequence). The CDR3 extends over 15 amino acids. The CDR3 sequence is CASSLQLGGGYGYTF. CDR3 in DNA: TGTGCCAGCAGCTTACAACTCGGCGGGGGCTATGGCTACACCTTC.

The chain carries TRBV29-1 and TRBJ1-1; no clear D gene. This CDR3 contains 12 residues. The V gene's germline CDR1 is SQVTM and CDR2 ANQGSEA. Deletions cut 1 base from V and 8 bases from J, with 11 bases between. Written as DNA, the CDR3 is TGCAGCGTTGAAGGGGCACAAAGGGAAGCTTTCTTT. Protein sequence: CSVEGAQREAFF. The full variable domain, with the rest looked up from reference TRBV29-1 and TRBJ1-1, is SAVISQKPSRDICQRGTSLTIQCQVDSQVTMMFWYRQQPGQSLTLIATANQGSEATYESGFVIDKFPISRPNLTFSTLTVSNMSPEDSSIYLCSVEGAQREAFFGQGTRLTVV.

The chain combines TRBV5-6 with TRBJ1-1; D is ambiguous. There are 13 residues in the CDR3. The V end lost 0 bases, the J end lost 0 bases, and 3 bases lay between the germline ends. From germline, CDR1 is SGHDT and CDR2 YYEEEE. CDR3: CASSLVLNTEAFF. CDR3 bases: TGTGCCAGCAGCTTGGTCCTGAACACTGAAGCTTTCTTT.

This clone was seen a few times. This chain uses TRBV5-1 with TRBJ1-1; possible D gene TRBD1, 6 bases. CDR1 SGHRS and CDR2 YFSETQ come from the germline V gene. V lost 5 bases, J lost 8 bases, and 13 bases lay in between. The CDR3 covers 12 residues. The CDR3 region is CASSSQGKEAFF. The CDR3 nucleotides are TGCGCCAGCAGTAGTCAGGGGAAGGAAGCTTTCTTT.